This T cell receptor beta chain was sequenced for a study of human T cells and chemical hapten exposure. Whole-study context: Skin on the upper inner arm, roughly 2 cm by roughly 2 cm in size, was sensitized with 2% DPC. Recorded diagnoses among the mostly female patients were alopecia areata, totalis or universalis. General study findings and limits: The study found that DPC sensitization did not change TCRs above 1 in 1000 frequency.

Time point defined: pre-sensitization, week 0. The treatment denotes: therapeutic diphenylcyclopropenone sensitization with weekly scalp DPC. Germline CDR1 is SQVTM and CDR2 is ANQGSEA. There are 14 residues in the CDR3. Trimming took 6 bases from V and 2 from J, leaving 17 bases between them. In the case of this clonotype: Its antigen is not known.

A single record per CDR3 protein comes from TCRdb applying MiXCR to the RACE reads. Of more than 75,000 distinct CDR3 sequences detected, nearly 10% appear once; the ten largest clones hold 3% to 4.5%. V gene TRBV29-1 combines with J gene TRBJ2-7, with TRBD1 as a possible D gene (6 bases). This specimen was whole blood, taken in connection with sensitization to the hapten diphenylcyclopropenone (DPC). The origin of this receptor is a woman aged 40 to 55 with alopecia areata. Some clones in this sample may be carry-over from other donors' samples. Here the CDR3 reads CSVVGQGRTYEQYF. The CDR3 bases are TGCAGCGTGGTGGGGCAGGGGCGAACCTACGAGCAGTACTTC.